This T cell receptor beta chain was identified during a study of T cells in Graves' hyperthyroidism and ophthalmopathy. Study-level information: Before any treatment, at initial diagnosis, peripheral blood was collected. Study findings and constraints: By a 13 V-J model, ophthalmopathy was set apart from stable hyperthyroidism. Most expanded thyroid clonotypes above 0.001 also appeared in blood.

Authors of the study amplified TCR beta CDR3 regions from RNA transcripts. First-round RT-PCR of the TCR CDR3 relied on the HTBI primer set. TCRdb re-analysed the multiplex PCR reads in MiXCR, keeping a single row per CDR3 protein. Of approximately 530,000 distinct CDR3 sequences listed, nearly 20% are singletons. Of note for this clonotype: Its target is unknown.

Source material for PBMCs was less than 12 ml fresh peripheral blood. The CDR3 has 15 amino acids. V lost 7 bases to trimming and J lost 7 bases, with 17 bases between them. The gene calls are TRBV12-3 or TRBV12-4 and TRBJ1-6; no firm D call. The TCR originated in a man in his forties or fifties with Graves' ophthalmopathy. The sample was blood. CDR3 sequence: CASKARTEKNSPLHF. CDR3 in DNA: TGTGCCAGCAAAGCCCGGACTGAGAAGAATTCACCCCTCCACTTT.